This T cell receptor beta chain was profiled in a study of blood T cell repertoires in COVID-19. Turning to the study itself: There were acute and convalescent COVID-19 samples, and they came from the United States, Italy and Spain. Nucleic acid was either cDNA or gDNA, and it came from T cells, B-cell-depleted T cells, or PBMCs.

The CDR3 runs to 18 residues. The germline CDR1 and CDR2 sequences are SGHAT and FQNNGV. J lost 7 bases, V lost 4 bases, and 18 bases had no gene match. Authors' methods: Estimated nucleated cell counts came from reference gene primer amplification. The table came from immunoSEQ multiplex PCR; TCRdb's copy has only in-frame clones and leaves some out. Clonal size and the V and J genes are those of that table, whereas D and trimming came from the DNA. Of 150,000 to 200,000 clones listed, about 77% are singletons. This clonotype originated in an elderly woman with acute or convalescent COVID-19. The chain is built from TRBV11-2 and TRBJ2-1, with 8 bases identical to TRBD2. The sample was peripheral blood. CDR3 sequence: CASSSMELGLGAPNEQFF. CDR3 nucleotide sequence: TGTGCCAGCAGCTCAATGGAGTTGGGACTAGGAGCCCCGAATGAGCAGTTCTTC.